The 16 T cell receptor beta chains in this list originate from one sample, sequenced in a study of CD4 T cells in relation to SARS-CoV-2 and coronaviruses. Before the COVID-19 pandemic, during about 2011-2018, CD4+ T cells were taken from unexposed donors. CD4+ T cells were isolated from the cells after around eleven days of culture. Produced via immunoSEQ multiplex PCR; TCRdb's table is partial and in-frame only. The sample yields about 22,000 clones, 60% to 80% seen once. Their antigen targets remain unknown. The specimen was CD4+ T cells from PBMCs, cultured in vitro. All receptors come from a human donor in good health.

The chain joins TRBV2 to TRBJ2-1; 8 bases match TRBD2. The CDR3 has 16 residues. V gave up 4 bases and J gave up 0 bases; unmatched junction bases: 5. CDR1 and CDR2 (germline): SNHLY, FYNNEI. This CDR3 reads CASSVSGTSSYNEQFF. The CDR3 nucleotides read TGTGCCAGCAGTGTATCCGGGACTAGCTCCTACAATGAGCAGTTCTTC.

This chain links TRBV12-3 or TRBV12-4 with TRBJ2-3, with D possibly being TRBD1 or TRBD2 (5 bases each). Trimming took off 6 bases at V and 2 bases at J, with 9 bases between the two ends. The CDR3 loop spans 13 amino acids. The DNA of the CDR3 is TGTGCCAGCAGCGGGACGAACACAGATACGCAGTATTTT. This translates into CASSGTNTDTQYF.

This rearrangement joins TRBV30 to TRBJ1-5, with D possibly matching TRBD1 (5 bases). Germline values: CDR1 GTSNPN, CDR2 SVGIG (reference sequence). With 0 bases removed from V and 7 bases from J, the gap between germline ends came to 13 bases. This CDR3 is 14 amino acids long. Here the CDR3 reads CAWSVSGLEQPQHF. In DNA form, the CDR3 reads TGTGCCTGGAGTGTATCAGGGCTTGAACAGCCCCAGCATTTT.

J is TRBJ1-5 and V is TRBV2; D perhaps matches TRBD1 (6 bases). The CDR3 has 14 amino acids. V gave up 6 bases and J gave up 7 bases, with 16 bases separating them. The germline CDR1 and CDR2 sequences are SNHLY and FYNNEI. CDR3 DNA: TGTGCCAGCAGCCGAAAGGGGGGGAACCAGCCCCAGCATTTT. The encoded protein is CASSRKGGNQPQHF.

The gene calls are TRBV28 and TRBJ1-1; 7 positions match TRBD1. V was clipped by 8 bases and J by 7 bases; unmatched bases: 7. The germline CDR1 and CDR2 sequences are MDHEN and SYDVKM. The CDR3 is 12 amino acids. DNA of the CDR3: TGTGCCAGCCCCACCAGGACAGGTGAAGCTTTCTTT. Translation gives CASPTRTGEAFF.

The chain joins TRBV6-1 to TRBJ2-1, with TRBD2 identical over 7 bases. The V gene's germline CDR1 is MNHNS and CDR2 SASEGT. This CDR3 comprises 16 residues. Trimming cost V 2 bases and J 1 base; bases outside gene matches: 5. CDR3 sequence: CASSELGGGSYNEQFF. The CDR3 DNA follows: TGTGCCAGCAGTGAATTGGGGGGGGGATCCTACAATGAGCAGTTCTTC.

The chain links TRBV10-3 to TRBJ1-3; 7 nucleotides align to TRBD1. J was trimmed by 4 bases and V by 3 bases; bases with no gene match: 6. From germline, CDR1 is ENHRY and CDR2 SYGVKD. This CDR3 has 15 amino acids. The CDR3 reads CAISDRGIAGNTIYF. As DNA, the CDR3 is TGTGCCATCAGTGACAGGGGGATAGCGGGAAACACCATATATTTT.

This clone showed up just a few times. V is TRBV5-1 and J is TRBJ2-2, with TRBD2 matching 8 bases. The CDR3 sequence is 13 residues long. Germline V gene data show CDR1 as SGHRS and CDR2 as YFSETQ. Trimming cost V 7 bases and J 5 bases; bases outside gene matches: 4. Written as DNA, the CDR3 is TGCGCCAGCGCGGGAGGTATTACCGGGGAGCTGTTTTTT. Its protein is CASAGGITGELFF.

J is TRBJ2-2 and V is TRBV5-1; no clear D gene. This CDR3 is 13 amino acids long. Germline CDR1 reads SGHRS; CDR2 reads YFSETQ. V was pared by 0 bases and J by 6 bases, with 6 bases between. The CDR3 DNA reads TGCGCCAGCAGCTTGGATTTTCCCGGGGAGCTGTTTTTT. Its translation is CASSLDFPGELFF. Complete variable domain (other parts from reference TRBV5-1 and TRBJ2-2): KAGVTQTPRYLIKTRGQQVTLSCSPISGHRSVSWYQQTPGQGLQFLFEYFSETQRNKGNFPGRFSGRQFSNSRSEMNVSTLELGDSALYLCASSLDFPGELFFGEGSRLTVL.

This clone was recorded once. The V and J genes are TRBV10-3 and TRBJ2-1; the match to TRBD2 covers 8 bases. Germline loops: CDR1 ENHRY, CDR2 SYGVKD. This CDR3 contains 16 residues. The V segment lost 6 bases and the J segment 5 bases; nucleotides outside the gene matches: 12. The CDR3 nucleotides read TGTGCCATCAGCGGGGCTTTAGCGGGATCGGACAATGAGCAGTTCTTC. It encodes CAISGALAGSDNEQFF.

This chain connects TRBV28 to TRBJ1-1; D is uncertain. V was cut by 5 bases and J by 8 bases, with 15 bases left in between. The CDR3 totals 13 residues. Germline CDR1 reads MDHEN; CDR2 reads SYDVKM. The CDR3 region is CASSAHVYPEAFF. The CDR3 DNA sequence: TGTGCCAGCAGTGCCCATGTTTACCCAGAAGCTTTCTTT. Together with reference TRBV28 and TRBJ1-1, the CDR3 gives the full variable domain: DVKVTQSSRYLVKRTGEKVFLECVQDMDHENMFWYRQDPGLGLRLIYFSYDVKMKEKGDIPEGYSVSREKKERFSLILESASTNQTSMYLCASSAHVYPEAFFGQGTRLTVV.

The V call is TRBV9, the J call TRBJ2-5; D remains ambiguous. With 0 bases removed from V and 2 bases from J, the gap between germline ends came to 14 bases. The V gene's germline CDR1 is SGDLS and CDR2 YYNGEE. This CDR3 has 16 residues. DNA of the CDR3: TGTGCCAGCAGCGTAGAGCTTGGTTACAGACAAGAGACCCAGTACTTC. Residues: CASSVELGYRQETQYF.

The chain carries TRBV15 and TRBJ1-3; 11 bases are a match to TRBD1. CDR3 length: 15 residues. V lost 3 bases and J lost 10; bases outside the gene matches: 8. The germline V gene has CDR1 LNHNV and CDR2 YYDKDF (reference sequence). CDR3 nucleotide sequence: TGTGCCACCAGCAGGGGGACAGGGGGTCTTCGGACCATATATTTT. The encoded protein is CATSRGTGGLRTIYF.

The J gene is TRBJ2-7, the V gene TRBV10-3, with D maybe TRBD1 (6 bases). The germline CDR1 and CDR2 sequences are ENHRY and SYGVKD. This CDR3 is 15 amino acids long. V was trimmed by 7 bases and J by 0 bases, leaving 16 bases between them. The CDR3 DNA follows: TGTGCCATCACCGCCGGCCAGGGGTCCTCCTACGAGCAGTACTTC. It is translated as CAITAGQGSSYEQYF.

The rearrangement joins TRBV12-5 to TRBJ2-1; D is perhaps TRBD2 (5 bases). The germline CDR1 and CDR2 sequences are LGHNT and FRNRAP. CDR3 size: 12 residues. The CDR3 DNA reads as TGTGCCACCAGGAGGTCCTACAATGAGCAGTTCTTC. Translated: CATRRSYNEQFF.

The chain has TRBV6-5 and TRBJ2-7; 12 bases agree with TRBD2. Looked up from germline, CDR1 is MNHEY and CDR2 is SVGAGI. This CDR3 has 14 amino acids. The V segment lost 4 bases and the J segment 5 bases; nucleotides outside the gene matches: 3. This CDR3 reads CASSFRTSGNEQYF. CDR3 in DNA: TGTGCCAGCAGTTTCCGGACTAGCGGGAACGAGCAGTACTTC.